These 4 T cell receptor beta chains were sequenced from one sample in a study of cytomegalovirus exposure and HLA in healthy donors. Use of 60 Vbeta and 13 Jbeta primers characterized the PCR. Assay: immunoSEQ multiplex PCR; the TCRdb copy retains only in-frame clones and omits some. The table lists 100,000 or so clones, about 80% of them singletons, with over 9.5% in the top ten. Input material: PBMCs. The receptor source for this set is a man between 25 and 39 years old in good health and CMV-seropositive.

The rearrangement links TRBV6-5 to TRBJ1-4, with 8 bases aligning to TRBD1. V shed 6 bases, J shed 3 bases, and the junction held 6 bases outside the gene matches. The V gene's germline CDR1 is MNHEY and CDR2 SVGAGI. The length of the CDR3 is 15 residues. The DNA for the CDR3 is TGTGCCAGCAGCCCTCGGACAGGGCCTAATGAAAAACTGTTTTTT. As protein: CASSPRTGPNEKLFF.

This chain joins TRBV10-3 and TRBJ2-5, with 9 bases identical to TRBD2. The CDR3 has 15 amino acids. V trimming: 3 bases; J trimming: 4 bases; junction bases outside the gene matches: 6. The germline gives CDR1 ENHRY, CDR2 SYGVKD. CDR3 DNA sequence: TGTGCCATCAGTGACCAAGCGGGGGGCGGAGAGACCCAGTACTTC. Translation: CAISDQAGGGETQYF.

The chain couples TRBV19 to TRBJ1-2, with 7 bases fitting TRBD1. V gave up 6 bases and J gave up 0 bases; unmatched junction bases: 7. CDR1 and CDR2 (germline): LNHDA, SQIVND (reference sequence). The CDR3 consists of 15 residues. CDR3 in DNA: TGTGCCAGTAGGGGACGCGACAGGGCTAACTATGGCTACACCTTC. Translating it yields CASRGRDRANYGYTF. The full variable domain, rest sourced from reference TRBV19 and TRBJ1-2, is DGGITQSPKYLFRKEGQNVTLSCEQNLNHDAMYWYRQDPGQGLRLIYYSQIVNDFQKGDIAEGYSVSREKKESFPLTVTSAQKNPTAFYLCASRGRDRANYGYTFGSGTRLTVV.

This sequence joins TRBV19 and TRBJ1-5, with D possibly being TRBD1 (6 bases). The V gene lost 7 bases and the J gene lost 9 bases, with 16 bases spanning the gap. The germline gives CDR1 LNHDA, CDR2 SQIVND (reference sequence). The CDR3 totals 13 residues. CDR3 protein: CASIDRIQGPQHF. The CDR3 DNA follows: TGTGCCAGTATCGACAGGATCCAGGGGCCCCAGCATTTT.